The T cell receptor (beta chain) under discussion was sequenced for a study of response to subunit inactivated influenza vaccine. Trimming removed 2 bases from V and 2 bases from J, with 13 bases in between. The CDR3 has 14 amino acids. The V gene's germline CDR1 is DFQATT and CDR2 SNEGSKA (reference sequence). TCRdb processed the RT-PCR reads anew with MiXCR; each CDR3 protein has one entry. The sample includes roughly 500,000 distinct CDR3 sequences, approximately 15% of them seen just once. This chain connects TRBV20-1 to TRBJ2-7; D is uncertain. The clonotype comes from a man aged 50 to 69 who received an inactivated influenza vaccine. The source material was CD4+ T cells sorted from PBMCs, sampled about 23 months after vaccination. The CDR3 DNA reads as TGCAGTGCTAGACCCCGAACGGCAACCTACGAGCAGTACTTC. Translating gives CSARPRTATYEQYF.